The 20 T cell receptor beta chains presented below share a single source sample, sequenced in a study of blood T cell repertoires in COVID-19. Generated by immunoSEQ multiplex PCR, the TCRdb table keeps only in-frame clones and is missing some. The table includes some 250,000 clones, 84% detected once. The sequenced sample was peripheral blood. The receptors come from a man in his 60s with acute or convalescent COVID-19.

This CDR3 reads CASSFGTRDFHEQYF. For the CDR3, the DNA is TGTGCCAGCAGTTTCGGGACTCGCGACTTCCACGAGCAGTACTTC. This chain uses TRBV6-2 or TRBV6-3 with TRBJ2-7, with a possible D match to TRBD2 (6 bases). Trimming removed 4 bases from V and 5 bases from J, with 18 bases in between. CDR1 is MNHEY, CDR2 SVGEGT, per germline. The CDR3 spans 15 residues.

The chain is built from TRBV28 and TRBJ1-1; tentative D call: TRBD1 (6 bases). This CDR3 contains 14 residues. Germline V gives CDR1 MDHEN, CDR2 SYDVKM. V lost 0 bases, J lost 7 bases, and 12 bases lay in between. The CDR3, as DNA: TGTGCCAGCAGTTTATGGCTGGGAGGGGGTGAAGCTTTCTTT. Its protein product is CASSLWLGGGEAFF. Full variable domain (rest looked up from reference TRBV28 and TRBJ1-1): DVKVTQSSRYLVKRTGEKVFLECVQDMDHENMFWYRQDPGLGLRLIYFSYDVKMKEKGDIPEGYSVSREKKERFSLILESASTNQTSMYLCASSLWLGGGEAFFGQGTRLTVV.

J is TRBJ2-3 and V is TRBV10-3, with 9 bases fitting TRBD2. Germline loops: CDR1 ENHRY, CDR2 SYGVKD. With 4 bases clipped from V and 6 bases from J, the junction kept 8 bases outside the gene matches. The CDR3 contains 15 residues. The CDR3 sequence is CAISGGLADGDTQYF. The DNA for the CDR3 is TGTGCCATCAGTGGGGGACTAGCTGATGGGGATACGCAGTATTTT.

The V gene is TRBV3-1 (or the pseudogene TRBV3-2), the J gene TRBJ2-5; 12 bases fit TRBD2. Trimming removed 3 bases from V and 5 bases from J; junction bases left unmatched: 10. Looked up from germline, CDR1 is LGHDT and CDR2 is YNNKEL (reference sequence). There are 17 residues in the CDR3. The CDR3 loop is CASSHRGLAGQRETQYF. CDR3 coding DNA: TGTGCCAGCAGCCACCGCGGACTAGCGGGGCAGAGGGAGACCCAGTACTTC.

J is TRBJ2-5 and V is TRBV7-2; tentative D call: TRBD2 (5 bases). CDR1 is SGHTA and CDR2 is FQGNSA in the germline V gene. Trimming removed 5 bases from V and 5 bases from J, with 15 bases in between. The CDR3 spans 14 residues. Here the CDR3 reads CASSPPGVRETQYF. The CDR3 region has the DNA TGTGCCAGCAGCCCCCCCGGGGTGAGGGAGACCCAGTACTTC.

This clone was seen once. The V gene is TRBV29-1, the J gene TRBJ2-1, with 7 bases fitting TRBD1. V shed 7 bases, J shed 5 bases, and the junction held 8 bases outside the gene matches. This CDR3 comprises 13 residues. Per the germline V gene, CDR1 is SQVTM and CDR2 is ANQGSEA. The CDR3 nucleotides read TGCAGCGCATTCCGGGACAGTAACAATGAGCAGTTCTTC. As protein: CSAFRDSNNEQFF.

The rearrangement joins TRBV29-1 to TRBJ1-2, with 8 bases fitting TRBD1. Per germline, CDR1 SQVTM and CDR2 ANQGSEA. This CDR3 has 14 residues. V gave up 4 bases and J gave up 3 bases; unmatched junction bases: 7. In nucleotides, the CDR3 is TGCAGCGTTGCGGCCGGGACAGGAGACTATGGCTACACCTTC. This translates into CSVAAGTGDYGYTF.

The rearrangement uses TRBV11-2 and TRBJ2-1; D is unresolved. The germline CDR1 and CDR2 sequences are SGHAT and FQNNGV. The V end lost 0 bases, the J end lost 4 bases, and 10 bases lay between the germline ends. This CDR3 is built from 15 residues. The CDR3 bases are TGTGCCAGCAGCTTAGAAGTCAGTTCATACAATGAGCAGTTCTTC. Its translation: CASSLEVSSYNEQFF.

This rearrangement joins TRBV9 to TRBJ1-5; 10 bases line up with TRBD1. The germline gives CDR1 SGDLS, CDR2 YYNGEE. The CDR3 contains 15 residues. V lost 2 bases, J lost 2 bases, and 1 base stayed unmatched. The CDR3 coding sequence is TGTGCCAGCAGCGTGACAGGGGGCGGCAATCAGCCCCAGCATTTT. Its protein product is CASSVTGGGNQPQHF.

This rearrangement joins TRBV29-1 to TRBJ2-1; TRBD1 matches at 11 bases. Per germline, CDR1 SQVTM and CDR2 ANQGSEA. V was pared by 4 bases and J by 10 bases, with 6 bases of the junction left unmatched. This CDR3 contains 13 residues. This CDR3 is CSVASDRGREQFF. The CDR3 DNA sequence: TGCAGCGTTGCCTCGGACAGGGGGCGGGAGCAGTTCTTC.

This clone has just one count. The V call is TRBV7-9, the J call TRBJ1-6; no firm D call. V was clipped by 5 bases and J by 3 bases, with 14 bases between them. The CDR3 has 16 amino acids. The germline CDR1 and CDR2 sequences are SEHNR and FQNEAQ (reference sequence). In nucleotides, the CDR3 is TGTGCCAGCAGCGGGCGATTGGATAGCTATAATTCACCCCTCCACTTT. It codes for CASSGRLDSYNSPLHF.

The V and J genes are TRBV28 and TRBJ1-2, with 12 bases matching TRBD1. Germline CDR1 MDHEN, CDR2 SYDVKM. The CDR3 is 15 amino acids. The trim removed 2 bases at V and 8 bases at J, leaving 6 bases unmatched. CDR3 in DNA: TGTGCCAGCAGTTTAGCGGGACAGGGGGCGAGAGGCTACACCTTC. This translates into CASSLAGQGARGYTF.

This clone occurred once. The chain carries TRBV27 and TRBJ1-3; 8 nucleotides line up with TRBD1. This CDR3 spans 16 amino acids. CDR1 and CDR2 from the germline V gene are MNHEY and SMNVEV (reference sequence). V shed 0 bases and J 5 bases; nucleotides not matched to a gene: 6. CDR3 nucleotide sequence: TGTGCCAGCAGTTTATCCGGGACAGGTGGTAGAAACACCATATATTTT. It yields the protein CASSLSGTGGRNTIYF.

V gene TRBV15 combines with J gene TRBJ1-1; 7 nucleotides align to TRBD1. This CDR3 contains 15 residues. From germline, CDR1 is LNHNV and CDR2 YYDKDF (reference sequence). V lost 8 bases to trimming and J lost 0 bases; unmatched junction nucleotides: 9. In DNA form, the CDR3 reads TGTGCCACCCCCAGGGGGACGACCATGAACACTGAAGCTTTCTTT. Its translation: CATPRGTTMNTEAFF.

The CDR3 DNA is TGTGCCAGCAGTTTCGAGGATGAGCAGTTCTTC. Protein: CASSFEDEQFF. The rearrangement links TRBV12-3 or TRBV12-4 to TRBJ2-1; no reliable D call. There are 11 residues in the CDR3. V dropped 3 bases and J dropped 8 bases, with 5 bases sitting between them.

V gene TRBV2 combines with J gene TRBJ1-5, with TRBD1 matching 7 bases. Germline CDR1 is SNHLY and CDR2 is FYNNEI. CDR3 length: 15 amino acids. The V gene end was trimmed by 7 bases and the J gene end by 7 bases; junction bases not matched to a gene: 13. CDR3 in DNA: TGTGCCAGCATTCTAGAGAAGGGGGCTAAACAGCCCCAGCATTTT. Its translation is CASILEKGAKQPQHF.

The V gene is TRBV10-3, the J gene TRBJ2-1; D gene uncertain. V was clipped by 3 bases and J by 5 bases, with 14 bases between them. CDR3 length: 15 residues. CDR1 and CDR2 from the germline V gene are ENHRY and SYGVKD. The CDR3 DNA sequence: TGTGCCATCAGTGACCCGCGGCTAGTCAACAATGAGCAGTTCTTC. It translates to CAISDPRLVNNEQFF.

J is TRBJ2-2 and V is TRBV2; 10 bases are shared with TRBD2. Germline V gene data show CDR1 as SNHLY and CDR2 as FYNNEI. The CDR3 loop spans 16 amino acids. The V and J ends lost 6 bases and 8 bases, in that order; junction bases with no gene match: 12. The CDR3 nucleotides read TGTGCCAGCAGACCGGGACTAGCGCTTGAGTTGGGGGAGCTGTTTTTT. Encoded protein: CASRPGLALELGELFF.

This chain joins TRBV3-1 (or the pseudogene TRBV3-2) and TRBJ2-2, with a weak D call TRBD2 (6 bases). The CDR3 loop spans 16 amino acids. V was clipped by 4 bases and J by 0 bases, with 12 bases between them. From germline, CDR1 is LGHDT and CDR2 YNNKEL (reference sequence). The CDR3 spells CASSLWGGTNTGELFF. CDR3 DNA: TGTGCCAGCAGCCTGTGGGGAGGTACGAACACCGGGGAGCTGTTTTTT.

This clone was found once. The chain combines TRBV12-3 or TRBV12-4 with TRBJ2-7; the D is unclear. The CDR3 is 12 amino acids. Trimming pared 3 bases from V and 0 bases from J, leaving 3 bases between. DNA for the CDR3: TGTGCCAGCAGTTTCGTCTCCTACGAGCAGTACTTC. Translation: CASSFVSYEQYF.